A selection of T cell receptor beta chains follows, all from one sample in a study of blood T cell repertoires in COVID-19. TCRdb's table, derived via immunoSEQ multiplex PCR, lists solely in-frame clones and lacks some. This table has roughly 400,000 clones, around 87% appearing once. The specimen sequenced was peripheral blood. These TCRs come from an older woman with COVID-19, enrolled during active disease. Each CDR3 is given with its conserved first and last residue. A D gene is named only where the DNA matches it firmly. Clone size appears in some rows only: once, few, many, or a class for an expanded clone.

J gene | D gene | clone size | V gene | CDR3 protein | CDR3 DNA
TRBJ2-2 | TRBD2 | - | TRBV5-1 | CASSPAPGGTGELFF | TGCGCCAGCAGCCCGGCCCCGGGAGGTACCGGGGAGCTGTTTTTT
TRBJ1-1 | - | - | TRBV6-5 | CASTTLGREAFF | TGTGCCAGCACCACCCTCGGGAGGGAAGCTTTCTTT
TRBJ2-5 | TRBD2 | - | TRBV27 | CASSLTSGKQETQYF | TGTGCCAGCAGTTTGACTAGCGGGAAACAAGAGACCCAGTACTTC
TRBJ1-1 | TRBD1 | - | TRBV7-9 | CASSLGGTGTGNTEAFF | TGTGCCAGCAGCTTAGGGGGCACGGGGACAGGGAACACTGAAGCTTTCTTT
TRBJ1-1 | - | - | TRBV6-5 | CASRQGFSYTEAFF | TGTGCCAGCAGACAGGGATTTAGTTACACTGAAGCTTTCTTT
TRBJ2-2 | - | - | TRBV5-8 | CASSVLLANTGELFF | TGTGCCAGCAGCGTGCTACTAGCGAACACCGGGGAGCTGTTTTTT
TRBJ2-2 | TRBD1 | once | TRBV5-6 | CASSSGTGIGELFF | TGTGCCAGCAGCTCCGGGACAGGTATCGGGGAGCTGTTTTTT
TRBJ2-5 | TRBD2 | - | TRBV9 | CASSVGPFGGGETQYF | TGTGCCAGCAGCGTAGGCCCTTTCGGGGGGGGAGAGACCCAGTACTTC
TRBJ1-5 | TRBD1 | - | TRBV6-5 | CASRTGVGQPQHF | TGTGCCAGCAGAACAGGGGTAGGACAGCCCCAGCATTTT
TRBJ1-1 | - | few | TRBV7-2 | CASSKVLGADTEAFF | TGTGCCAGCAGTAAAGTTTTGGGGGCTGACACTGAAGCTTTCTTT
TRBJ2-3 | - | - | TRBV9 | CASSVAQGDTQYF | TGTGCCAGCAGCGTAGCCCAGGGAGATACGCAGTATTTT
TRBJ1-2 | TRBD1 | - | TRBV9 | CASSASTGGGGYTF | TGTGCCAGCAGCGCCTCTACAGGGGGGGGTGGCTACACCTTC
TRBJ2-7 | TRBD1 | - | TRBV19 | CASSIDRGTYEQYF | TGTGCCAGTAGTATCGACAGGGGTACCTACGAGCAGTACTTC
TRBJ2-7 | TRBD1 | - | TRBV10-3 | CAISAGQGYEQYF | TGTGCCATCAGTGCTGGACAGGGCTACGAGCAGTACTTC
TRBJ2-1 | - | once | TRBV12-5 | CASGLVFYVSGPYNEQFF | TGTGCTAGTGGTTTGGTATTTTACGTTTCAGGGCCCTACAATGAGCAGTTCTTC
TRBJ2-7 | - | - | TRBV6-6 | CASSLGVYEQYF | TGTGCCAGCAGTTTAGGGGTTTACGAGCAGTACTTC
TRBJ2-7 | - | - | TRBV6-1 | CASRSRDFSYEQYF | TGTGCCAGCAGGTCCCGGGACTTTTCCTACGAGCAGTACTTC
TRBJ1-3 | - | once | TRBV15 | CATSPEAGNTIYF | TGTGCCACCAGCCCAGAAGCTGGAAACACCATATATTTT
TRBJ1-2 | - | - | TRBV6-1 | CASSETGRGYTF | TGTGCCAGCAGTGAAACAGGGCGAGGCTACACCTTC
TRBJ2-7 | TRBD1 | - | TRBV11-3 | CASSPTGSYEQYF | TGTGCCAGCAGCCCGACAGGGTCCTACGAGCAGTACTTC
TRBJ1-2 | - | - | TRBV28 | CASSLPQIYNYGYTF | TGTGCCAGCAGTTTACCTCAGATATATAACTATGGCTACACCTTC
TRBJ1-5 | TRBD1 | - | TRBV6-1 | CASSSGQVLDQPQHF | TGTGCCAGCAGTTCGGGACAGGTTCTCGATCAGCCCCAGCATTTT
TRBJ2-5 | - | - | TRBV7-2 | CASSLGSEKGTQYF | TGTGCCAGCAGCTTAGGTAGCGAGAAGGGGACCCAGTACTTC
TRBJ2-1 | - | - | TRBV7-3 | CASSFTGGLNEQFF | TGTGCCAGCAGCTTTACGGGGGGCCTTAATGAGCAGTTCTTC
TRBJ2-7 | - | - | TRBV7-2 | CASSLAGTNREQYF | TGTGCCAGCAGCTTAGCAGGGACAAACCGCGAGCAGTACTTC
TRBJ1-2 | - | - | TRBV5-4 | CASSLKEDGYTF | TGTGCCAGCAGCTTGAAGGAGGATGGCTACACCTTC
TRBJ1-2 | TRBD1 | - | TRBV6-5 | CASRDRGNPTYTF | TGTGCCAGCAGGGACAGGGGGAACCCTACCTACACCTTC
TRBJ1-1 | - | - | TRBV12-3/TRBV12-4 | CASTPVVNTEAFF | TGTGCCAGCACCCCGGTCGTTAACACTGAAGCTTTCTTT
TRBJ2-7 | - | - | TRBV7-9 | CASSLTGTGTYEQYF | TGTGCCAGCAGTCTTACAGGGACGGGGACCTACGAGCAGTACTTC
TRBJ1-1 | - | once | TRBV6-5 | CASSYSIGAGTEAFF | TGTGCCAGCAGTTACTCGATAGGGGCAGGGACTGAAGCTTTCTTT
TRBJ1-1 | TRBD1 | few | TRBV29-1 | CSVQGGRGPFF | TGCAGCGTTCAAGGGGGCAGGGGGCCTTTCTTT
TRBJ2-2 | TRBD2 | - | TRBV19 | CASSIGLAGGLTGELFF | TGTGCCAGTAGTATAGGACTAGCGGGGGGTCTCACCGGGGAGCTGTTTTTT
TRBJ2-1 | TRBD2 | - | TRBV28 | CASSPLGSGGYQSSYNEQFF | TGTGCCAGCAGTCCGTTGGGTAGCGGGGGGTACCAGAGCTCCTACAATGAGCAGTTCTTC
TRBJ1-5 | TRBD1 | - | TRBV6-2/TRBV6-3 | CASSLRGNLRLGDQPQHF | TGTGCCAGCAGTCTCAGGGGGAATTTAAGATTAGGTGATCAGCCCCAGCATTTT
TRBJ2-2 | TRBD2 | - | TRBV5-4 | CASSLSLAANTGELFF | TGTGCCAGCAGCTTGAGTCTAGCGGCGAACACCGGGGAGCTGTTTTTT
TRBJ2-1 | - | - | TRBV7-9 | CASSREPGSYNEQFF | TGTGCCAGCAGCAGGGAGCCCGGCTCCTACAATGAGCAGTTCTTC
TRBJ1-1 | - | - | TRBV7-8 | CASSLVQVVGTEAFF | TGTGCCAGCAGCTTAGTTCAGGTGGTGGGTACTGAAGCTTTCTTT
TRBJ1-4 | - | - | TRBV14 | CASSQTRTGLREKLFF | TGTGCCAGCAGCCAGACGAGGACGGGATTGCGCGAAAAACTGTTTTTT
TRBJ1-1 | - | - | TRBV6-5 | CASNPDLGGTEAFF | TGTGCCAGCAACCCCGACCTGGGGGGCACTGAAGCTTTCTTT
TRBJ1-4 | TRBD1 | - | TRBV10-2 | CASSTGTVYEKLFF | TGCGCCAGCAGTACCGGGACAGTGTATGAAAAACTGTTTTTT
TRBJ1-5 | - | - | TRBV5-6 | CASSLRQGYQPQHF | TGTGCCAGCAGCTTGAGGCAGGGGTATCAGCCCCAGCATTTT
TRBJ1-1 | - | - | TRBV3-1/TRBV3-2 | CASTRLGQGGTEAFF | TGTGCCAGCACCCGACTCGGGCAGGGAGGCACTGAAGCTTTCTTT
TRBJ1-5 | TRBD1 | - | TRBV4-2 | CASSLDRDSNQPQHF | TGTGCCAGCAGCCTTGACAGGGATAGCAATCAGCCCCAGCATTTT
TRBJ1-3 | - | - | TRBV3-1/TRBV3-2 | CASSQDLGNTIYF | TGTGCCAGCAGCCAAGATTTAGGAAACACCATATATTTT
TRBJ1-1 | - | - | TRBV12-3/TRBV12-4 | CASSPLEGTEAFF | TGTGCCAGCAGTCCCCTTGAGGGAACTGAAGCTTTCTTT
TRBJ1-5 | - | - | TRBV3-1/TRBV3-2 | CASSQEGGGQPQHF | TGTGCCAGCAGCCAAGAAGGGGGTGGGCAGCCCCAGCATTTT
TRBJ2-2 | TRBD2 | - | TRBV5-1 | CASSPAGGPGELFF | TGCGCCAGCAGCCCAGCGGGGGGCCCCGGGGAGCTGTTTTTT
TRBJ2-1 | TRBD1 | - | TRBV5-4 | CASTFKTGAYNEQFF | TGTGCCAGCACCTTCAAGACAGGGGCCTACAATGAGCAGTTCTTC
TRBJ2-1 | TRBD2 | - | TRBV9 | CASSVGRLARNNEQFF | TGTGCCAGCAGCGTAGGACGACTAGCCAGAAACAATGAGCAGTTCTTC
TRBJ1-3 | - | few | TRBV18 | CASSPGSGNTIYF | TGTGCCAGCTCCCCGGGCTCTGGAAACACCATATATTTT
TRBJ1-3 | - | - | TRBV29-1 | CSVLGRSGNTIYF | TGCAGCGTTCTGGGCCGCTCTGGAAACACCATATATTTT
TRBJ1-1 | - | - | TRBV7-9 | CASSLEGPGEAFF | TGTGCCAGCAGCTTAGAGGGGCCAGGGGAAGCTTTCTTT
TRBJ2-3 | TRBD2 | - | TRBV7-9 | CASSLGLAGGPRTDTQYF | TGTGCCAGCAGCTTAGGGCTAGCGGGGGGGCCGCGCACAGATACGCAGTATTTT
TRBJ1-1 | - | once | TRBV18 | CASSPQGTNTEAFF | TGTGCCAGCTCACCTCAGGGTACGAACACTGAAGCTTTCTTT
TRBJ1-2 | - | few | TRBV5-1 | CASSSSGGPMGGYTF | TGCGCCAGCAGCTCATCGGGAGGTCCGATGGGTGGCTACACCTTC
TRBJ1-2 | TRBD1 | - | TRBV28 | CASSSPITGDYGYTF | TGTGCCAGCAGTTCTCCGATAACAGGGGACTATGGCTACACCTTC
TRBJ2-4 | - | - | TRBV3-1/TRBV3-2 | CASSQDGGERYF | TGTGCCAGCAGCCAAGATGGAGGGGAGAGGTACTTC